These T cell receptor beta chains were read from a single sample in a study of blood T cell repertoires in COVID-19. Sequencing used immunoSEQ multiplex PCR; TCRdb keeps in-frame clones, though not all of them. Among just over 60,000 clones listed, 60% to 85% were seen once. Sequenced sample: peripheral blood. These receptors were taken from a man younger than 45 with COVID-19, enrolled during active disease. The CDR3 runs from the conserved cysteine through the conserved F or W. D genes are given only for firm matches. Expanded clones are given a class, and other clones once, few, many or no size at all.

NA TRBJ2-7 TRBV28 TRBD1 CASSLTYGTGAYEQYF TGTGCCAGCAGTCTCACTTACGGGACAGGGGCATACGAGCAGTACTTC
NA TRBJ1-1 TRBV6-2/TRBV6-3 TRBD1 CASSYSRGGERRHTEAFF TGTGCCAGCAGTTACTCGAGAGGGGGCGAGAGGCGCCACACTGAAGCTTTCTTT
NA TRBJ1-2 TRBV28 TRBD1 CASSFRTGGAGYGYTF TGTGCCAGCAGTTTCCGGACAGGGGGCGCGGGCTATGGCTACACCTTC
NA TRBJ2-1 TRBV5-6 NA CASSLGAGILGNEQFF TGTGCCAGCAGCTTGGGCGCAGGGATCCTTGGCAATGAGCAGTTCTTC
NA TRBJ1-2 TRBV6-5 TRBD1 CASSYSPGQGHGYTF TGTGCCAGCAGTTACTCACCGGGACAGGGGCATGGCTACACCTTC
NA TRBJ1-5 TRBV2 TRBD1 CASREQGQGQPQHF TGTGCCAGCAGAGAACAGGGGCAGGGTCAGCCCCAGCATTTT
NA TRBJ1-6 TRBV7-2 NA CASSLAGEPNSPLHF TGTGCCAGCAGCTTAGCTGGAGAACCTAATTCACCCCTCCACTTT
NA TRBJ2-1 TRBV5-4 NA CASSLPRTINNEQFF TGTGCCAGCAGCTTGCCCCGGACTATCAACAATGAGCAGTTCTTC
NA TRBJ2-1 TRBV5-3 TRBD1 CASHPRGDRDPQTEQFF TGTGCCAGCCACCCTAGGGGGGACAGGGACCCCCAAACTGAGCAGTTCTTC
NA TRBJ1-2 TRBV11-2 NA CASSLTGQGGGYTF TGTGCCAGCAGCCTAACCGGCCAAGGGGGTGGCTACACCTTC
NA TRBJ1-5 TRBV27 NA CASSLTGDQPQHF TGTGCCAGCAGTTTAACGGGGGATCAGCCCCAGCATTTT
once TRBJ1-2 TRBV28 TRBD1 CASRPLTGGVPPF TGTGCCAGCAGACCCCTGACAGGGGGAGTCCCTCCTTTC
NA TRBJ1-3 TRBV6-5 TRBD1 CASSYLTGSENTIYF TGTGCCAGCAGTTACTTGACAGGGAGTGAAAACACCATATATTTT
once TRBJ2-7 TRBV29-1 TRBD1 CSVEATGPYPYEQYF TGCAGCGTTGAAGCGACAGGGCCCTACCCCTACGAGCAGTACTTC
NA TRBJ2-1 TRBV7-3 TRBD2 CASSRTSGSGVDEQFF TGTGCCAGCAGCCGGACTAGCGGGAGTGGGGTTGATGAGCAGTTCTTC
many TRBJ1-6 TRBV20-1 NA CSASVQAGSYNSPLHF TGCAGTGCTAGTGTCCAGGCAGGCTCCTATAATTCACCCCTCCACTTT
NA TRBJ2-7 TRBV5-1 TRBD1 CASSLDGQGIHEQYF TGCGCCAGCAGCTTGGACGGACAGGGCATCCACGAGCAGTACTTC